A selection of T cell receptor beta chains follows, all from one sample in a study of cytomegalovirus exposure and HLA in healthy donors. Only in-frame clones appear in the TCRdb table, and some are missing; sequencing was by immunoSEQ multiplex PCR. The repertoire consists of about 120,000 clones, with around 77% occurring once and the leading ten covering around 16%. Input material: PBMCs. These receptors were taken from a man between 50 and 59 years old in good health and CMV-seropositive. Both conserved end residues are part of each CDR3. Each record gives: clone size, D gene, V gene, J gene, CDR3 protein, CDR3 DNA. D genes are given only for firm matches. Expanded clones get a size class; other rows say once, few or many, or leave the size out.

abundance: .; d_gene: .; v_gene: TRBV7-9; j_gene: TRBJ2-7; CDR3aa: CASSSRQGTTYEQYF; CDR3nt: TGTGCCAGCAGCTCAAGACAGGGGACTACCTACGAGCAGTACTTC
abundance: .; d_gene: .; v_gene: TRBV29-1; j_gene: TRBJ1-1; CDR3aa: CKAGTENTEAFF; CDR3nt: TGCAAGGCCGGGACTGAGAACACTGAAGCTTTCTTT
abundance: .; d_gene: .; v_gene: TRBV6-5; j_gene: TRBJ1-1; CDR3aa: CASKTDLMNTEAFF; CDR3nt: TGTGCCAGCAAGACAGACCTCATGAACACTGAAGCTTTCTTT
abundance: .; d_gene: .; v_gene: TRBV6-6; j_gene: TRBJ1-2; CDR3aa: CASQAGGEGYTF; CDR3nt: TGTGCCAGCCAGGCGGGGGGCGAAGGCTACACCTTC
abundance: .; d_gene: .; v_gene: TRBV28; j_gene: TRBJ2-3; CDR3aa: CASSPDYLHPDTQYF; CDR3nt: TGTGCCAGCAGCCCCGACTACCTACACCCAGATACGCAGTATTTT
abundance: .; d_gene: .; v_gene: TRBV7-2; j_gene: TRBJ2-1; CDR3aa: CASSLGSNNEQFF; CDR3nt: TGTGCCAGCAGCTTAGGTAGTAACAATGAGCAGTTCTTC
abundance: .; d_gene: .; v_gene: TRBV28; j_gene: TRBJ2-6; CDR3aa: CASSLTRAPGANVLTF; CDR3nt: TGTGCCAGCAGTTTAACGAGGGCGCCCGGGGCCAACGTCCTGACTTTC
abundance: .; d_gene: TRBD2; v_gene: TRBV10-3; j_gene: TRBJ2-3; CDR3aa: CAISEQIAGADTQYF; CDR3nt: TGTGCCATCAGTGAGCAAATAGCGGGAGCAGATACGCAGTATTTT
abundance: once; d_gene: .; v_gene: TRBV4-3; j_gene: TRBJ2-5; CDR3aa: CASSQDGRGEETQYF; CDR3nt: TGCGCCAGCAGCCAAGATGGAAGGGGCGAAGAGACCCAGTACTTC
abundance: .; d_gene: TRBD1; v_gene: TRBV2; j_gene: TRBJ2-3; CDR3aa: CASSENRGADTQYF; CDR3nt: TGTGCCAGCAGTGAGAACAGGGGTGCAGATACGCAGTATTTT
abundance: .; d_gene: .; v_gene: TRBV11-3; j_gene: TRBJ2-1; CDR3aa: CASSLSAMDPQFF; CDR3nt: TGTGCCAGCAGCTTATCAGCGATGGATCCGCAGTTCTTC
abundance: .; d_gene: TRBD1; v_gene: TRBV25-1; j_gene: TRBJ2-5; CDR3aa: CASSELAGGIDRETQYF; CDR3nt: TGTGCCAGCAGTGAATTGGCAGGGGGCATAGATAGGGAGACCCAGTACTTC
abundance: .; d_gene: TRBD1; v_gene: TRBV7-9; j_gene: TRBJ2-5; CDR3aa: CSSSRMTGAGFQETQYF; CDR3nt: TGTTCCAGCAGCCGTATGACAGGGGCCGGGTTCCAAGAGACCCAGTACTTC
abundance: .; d_gene: .; v_gene: TRBV5-6; j_gene: TRBJ2-7; CDR3aa: CASSSETTYEQYF; CDR3nt: TGTGCCAGCAGCTCCGAGACTACCTACGAGCAGTACTTC
abundance: once; d_gene: TRBD2; v_gene: TRBV9; j_gene: TRBJ2-5; CDR3aa: CASSARLAGGQETQYF; CDR3nt: TGTGCCAGCAGCGCCAGACTAGCGGGGGGCCAAGAGACCCAGTACTTC
abundance: .; d_gene: .; v_gene: TRBV13; j_gene: TRBJ1-5; CDR3aa: CASSLAIAGGLDTQHF; CDR3nt: TGTGCCAGCAGCTTAGCGATAGCGGGGGGGCTTGATACGCAGCATTTT
abundance: .; d_gene: TRBD1; v_gene: TRBV18; j_gene: TRBJ1-2; CDR3aa: CASSQTDRDYGYTF; CDR3nt: TGTGCCAGCTCACAGACCGACAGGGACTATGGCTACACCTTC
abundance: few; d_gene: .; v_gene: TRBV6-5; j_gene: TRBJ1-2; CDR3aa: CASSYREQIIYGYTF; CDR3nt: TGTGCCAGCAGTTATCGAGAACAGATCATCTATGGCTACACCTTC
abundance: .; d_gene: TRBD1; v_gene: TRBV2; j_gene: TRBJ1-2; CDR3aa: CASSDRQGRYGYTF; CDR3nt: TGTGCCAGCAGTGATCGACAGGGACGGTATGGCTACACCTTC
abundance: .; d_gene: .; v_gene: TRBV2; j_gene: TRBJ2-5; CDR3aa: CASMAKIRETQYF; CDR3nt: TGTGCCAGCATGGCGAAGATCAGGGAGACCCAGTACTTC
abundance: few; d_gene: TRBD2; v_gene: TRBV12-5; j_gene: TRBJ2-7; CDR3aa: CASGQSYSGASYEQYF; CDR3nt: TGTGCTAGTGGTCAATCTTATAGCGGGGCCTCCTACGAGCAGTACTTC
abundance: .; d_gene: .; v_gene: TRBV19; j_gene: TRBJ2-7; CDR3aa: CASSTGHSYEQYF; CDR3nt: TGTGCCAGTAGCACTGGACATTCCTACGAGCAGTACTTC
abundance: once; d_gene: TRBD2; v_gene: TRBV9; j_gene: TRBJ2-4; CDR3aa: CASSPGTSGNIQYF; CDR3nt: TGTGCCAGCAGTCCCGGGACTAGCGGAAACATTCAGTACTTC
abundance: .; d_gene: TRBD1; v_gene: TRBV11-3; j_gene: TRBJ1-2; CDR3aa: CASSFPGTGHGYTF; CDR3nt: TGTGCCAGCAGCTTTCCCGGGACAGGGCATGGCTACACCTTC
abundance: .; d_gene: .; v_gene: TRBV7-2; j_gene: TRBJ1-2; CDR3aa: CASSLRSEGYTF; CDR3nt: TGTGCCAGCAGCTTAAGGAGTGAGGGCTACACCTTC
abundance: .; d_gene: TRBD1; v_gene: TRBV13; j_gene: TRBJ1-1; CDR3aa: CASSLLGTGVTEAFF; CDR3nt: TGTGCCAGCAGCCTGTTAGGGACAGGGGTTACTGAAGCTTTCTTT
abundance: .; d_gene: .; v_gene: TRBV11-2; j_gene: TRBJ1-2; CDR3aa: CASSLVGGNYGYTF; CDR3nt: TGTGCCAGCAGCTTAGTCGGGGGGAACTATGGCTACACCTTC
abundance: few; d_gene: .; v_gene: TRBV18; j_gene: TRBJ2-1; CDR3aa: CASSVTSTVHEQFF; CDR3nt: TGTGCCAGCTCAGTGACTAGTACGGTCCATGAGCAGTTCTTC
abundance: once; d_gene: TRBD2; v_gene: TRBV29-1; j_gene: TRBJ2-3; CDR3aa: CSVDGTSGRTDTQYF; CDR3nt: TGCAGCGTGGACGGGACTAGCGGGAGAACAGATACGCAGTATTTT
abundance: .; d_gene: .; v_gene: TRBV27; j_gene: TRBJ1-5; CDR3aa: CASSSDTFGTQPQHF; CDR3nt: TGTGCCAGCAGTTCCGACACTTTTGGTACTCAGCCCCAGCATTTT
abundance: .; d_gene: .; v_gene: TRBV11-2; j_gene: TRBJ2-5; CDR3aa: CASSSLLGPRETQYF; CDR3nt: TGTGCCAGCAGCTCACTCCTGGGGCCACGAGAGACCCAGTACTTC
abundance: few; d_gene: TRBD1; v_gene: TRBV28; j_gene: TRBJ2-7; CDR3aa: CASSLVGQTAYEQYF; CDR3nt: TGTGCCAGCAGTTTGGTGGGACAGACGGCCTACGAGCAGTACTTC
abundance: .; d_gene: .; v_gene: TRBV7-2; j_gene: TRBJ2-3; CDR3aa: CASSSTIPGLNTQYF; CDR3nt: TGTGCCAGCAGCTCGACGATTCCAGGGTTAAATACGCAGTATTTT
abundance: .; d_gene: .; v_gene: TRBV19; j_gene: TRBJ1-1; CDR3aa: CASSIPSRGTEAFF; CDR3nt: TGTGCCAGTAGTATTCCTAGCCGGGGCACTGAAGCTTTCTTT
abundance: .; d_gene: TRBD2; v_gene: TRBV5-4; j_gene: TRBJ2-7; CDR3aa: CASSAGLAGETGEQYF; CDR3nt: TGTGCCAGCAGCGCGGGACTAGCGGGGGAGACGGGCGAGCAGTACTTC
abundance: .; d_gene: TRBD2; v_gene: TRBV5-1; j_gene: TRBJ2-5; CDR3aa: CASSLMRGGQETQYF; CDR3nt: TGCGCCAGCAGCTTGATGCGGGGGGGCCAAGAGACCCAGTACTTC
abundance: .; d_gene: TRBD1; v_gene: TRBV7-9; j_gene: TRBJ2-2; CDR3aa: CASSMSGTGAGELFF; CDR3nt: TGTGCCAGCAGCATGTCCGGGACAGGGGCCGGGGAGCTGTTTTTT
abundance: .; d_gene: TRBD2; v_gene: TRBV18; j_gene: TRBJ2-1; CDR3aa: CASSPRGLAGGNNEQFF; CDR3nt: TGTGCCAGCTCACCGCGGGGACTAGCGGGGGGCAACAATGAGCAGTTCTTC
abundance: .; d_gene: TRBD1; v_gene: TRBV14; j_gene: TRBJ1-1; CDR3aa: CASSFQRPGQGGLMMNTEAFF; CDR3nt: TGTGCCAGCAGCTTCCAACGACCGGGACAGGGGGGCCTAATGATGAACACTGAAGCTTTCTTT
abundance: .; d_gene: TRBD1; v_gene: TRBV14; j_gene: TRBJ1-2; CDR3aa: CASSLRTGTGEGYYGYTF; CDR3nt: TGTGCCAGCAGCCTAAGGACAGGGACAGGGGAGGGCTACTATGGCTACACCTTC
abundance: .; d_gene: .; v_gene: TRBV7-6; j_gene: TRBJ2-7; CDR3aa: CASSLAASYEQYF; CDR3nt: TGTGCCAGCAGCTTAGCAGCAAGCTACGAGCAGTACTTC
abundance: .; d_gene: .; v_gene: TRBV28; j_gene: TRBJ1-5; CDR3aa: CASSPGGGENQPQHF; CDR3nt: TGTGCCAGCAGTCCCGGTGGGGGGGAGAATCAGCCCCAGCATTTT
abundance: .; d_gene: .; v_gene: TRBV7-2; j_gene: TRBJ1-4; CDR3aa: CASSLPDRQLFF; CDR3nt: TGTGCCAGCAGCTTACCCGACAGGCAACTGTTTTTT
abundance: .; d_gene: .; v_gene: TRBV10-2; j_gene: TRBJ1-1; CDR3aa: CASRDRNTEAFF; CDR3nt: TGCGCCAGCAGGGACAGGAACACTGAAGCTTTCTTT
abundance: .; d_gene: TRBD1; v_gene: TRBV20-1; j_gene: TRBJ1-1; CDR3aa: CSAQGVPEAFF; CDR3nt: TGCAGTGCCCAGGGGGTTCCTGAAGCTTTCTTT
abundance: once; d_gene: .; v_gene: TRBV11-2; j_gene: TRBJ2-5; CDR3aa: CASSSQGETQYF; CDR3nt: TGTGCCAGCAGCTCCCAGGGGGAGACCCAGTACTTC
abundance: few; d_gene: .; v_gene: TRBV5-8; j_gene: TRBJ1-6; CDR3aa: CASSRGRGNMNSPLHF; CDR3nt: TGTGCCAGCAGCCGCGGGAGAGGCAATATGAATTCACCCCTCCACTTT
abundance: .; d_gene: .; v_gene: TRBV4-1; j_gene: TRBJ2-7; CDR3aa: CASSQSSGYEQYF; CDR3nt: TGCGCCAGCAGCCAATCCTCAGGCTACGAGCAGTACTTC
abundance: .; d_gene: .; v_gene: TRBV7-6; j_gene: TRBJ1-2; CDR3aa: CASSLTGNSNYGYTF; CDR3nt: TGTGCCAGCAGCTTAACAGGGAATTCTAACTATGGCTACACCTTC
abundance: .; d_gene: TRBD1; v_gene: TRBV29-1; j_gene: TRBJ1-2; CDR3aa: CGAYHPTGADYGYTF; CDR3nt: TGCGGCGCCTACCACCCGACAGGGGCAGACTATGGCTACACCTTC
abundance: .; d_gene: TRBD1; v_gene: TRBV5-1; j_gene: TRBJ2-6; CDR3aa: CASSSGQGYGANVLTF; CDR3nt: TGCGCCAGCAGCTCGGGACAGGGGTACGGGGCCAACGTCCTGACTTTC
abundance: .; d_gene: .; v_gene: TRBV5-5; j_gene: TRBJ1-2; CDR3aa: CASSLGQGGLGYTF; CDR3nt: TGTGCCAGCAGCTTGGGGCAGGGAGGCTTAGGCTACACCTTC
abundance: few; d_gene: .; v_gene: TRBV11-2; j_gene: TRBJ2-3; CDR3aa: CASSRSRGQSSTDTQYF; CDR3nt: TGTGCCAGCAGCCGCAGTCGGGGACAAAGCAGCACAGATACGCAGTATTTT
abundance: once; d_gene: .; v_gene: TRBV27; j_gene: TRBJ2-7; CDR3aa: CASSPGLLYEQYF; CDR3nt: TGTGCCAGCAGTCCGGGACTCCTCTACGAGCAGTACTTC
abundance: .; d_gene: .; v_gene: TRBV5-4; j_gene: TRBJ1-2; CDR3aa: CASSLEGLGGGYTF; CDR3nt: TGTGCCAGCAGCTTGGAGGGACTCGGTGGGGGCTACACCTTC
abundance: .; d_gene: TRBD1; v_gene: TRBV5-5; j_gene: TRBJ2-6; CDR3aa: CASSSQGGQRLVNVLTF; CDR3nt: TGTGCCAGCAGCTCACAGGGGGGCCAGAGGCTGGTTAACGTCCTGACTTTC